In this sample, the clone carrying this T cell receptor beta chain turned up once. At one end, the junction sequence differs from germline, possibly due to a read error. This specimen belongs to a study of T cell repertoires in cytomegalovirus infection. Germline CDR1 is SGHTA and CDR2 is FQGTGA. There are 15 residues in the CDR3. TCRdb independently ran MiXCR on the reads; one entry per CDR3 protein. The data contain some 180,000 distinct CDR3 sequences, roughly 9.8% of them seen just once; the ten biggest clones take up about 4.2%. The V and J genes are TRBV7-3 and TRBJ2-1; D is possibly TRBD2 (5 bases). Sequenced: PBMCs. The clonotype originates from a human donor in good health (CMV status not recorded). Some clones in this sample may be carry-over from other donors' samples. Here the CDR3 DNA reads TGTGCCAGCAGCTTAACGGCTAGCAACTACGATGAGCAGTTCTTC. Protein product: CASSLTASNYDEQFF.